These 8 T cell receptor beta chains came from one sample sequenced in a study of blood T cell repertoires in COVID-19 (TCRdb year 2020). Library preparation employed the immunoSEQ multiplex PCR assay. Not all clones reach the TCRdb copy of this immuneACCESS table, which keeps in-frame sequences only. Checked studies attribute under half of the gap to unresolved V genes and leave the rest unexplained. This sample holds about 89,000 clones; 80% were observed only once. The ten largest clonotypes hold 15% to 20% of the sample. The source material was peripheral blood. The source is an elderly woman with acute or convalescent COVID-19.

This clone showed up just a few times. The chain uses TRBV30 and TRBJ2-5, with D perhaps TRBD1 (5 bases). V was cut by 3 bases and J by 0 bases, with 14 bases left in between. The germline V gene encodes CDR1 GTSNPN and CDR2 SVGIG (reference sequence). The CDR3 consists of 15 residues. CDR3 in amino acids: CAWSRGHLYQETQYF. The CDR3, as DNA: TGTGCCTGGAGCCGTGGACACCTGTACCAAGAGACCCAGTACTTC.

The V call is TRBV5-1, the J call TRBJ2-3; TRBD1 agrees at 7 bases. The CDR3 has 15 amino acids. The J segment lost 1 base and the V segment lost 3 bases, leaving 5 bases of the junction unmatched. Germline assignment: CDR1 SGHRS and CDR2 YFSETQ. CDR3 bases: TGCGCCAGCAGCTACCGGGACAGCCGCACAGATACGCAGTATTTT. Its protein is CASSYRDSRTDTQYF.

In DNA, the CDR3 is TGTGCCAGCACACGACTAGCGTCCCATGAGCAGTTCTTC. Encoded protein: CASTRLASHEQFF. The V and J genes are TRBV6-5 and TRBJ2-1; the match to TRBD2 covers 8 bases. The ends lost 7 bases at V and 8 bases at J; junction bases unmatched: 7. Germline CDR1 is MNHEY and CDR2 is SVGAGI. The CDR3 sequence is 13 residues long.

The CDR3 nucleotides are TGTGCCAGCAGACGAAGTGGGACAGGGGCCGGGGAGCTGTTTTTT. Amino acids: CASRRSGTGAGELFF. This rearrangement joins TRBV7-2 to TRBJ2-2; TRBD1 aligns across 10 bases. With V trimmed by 6 bases and J by 6 bases, 7 bases remained unmatched. CDR1 and CDR2 from the germline V gene are SGHTA and FQGNSA. CDR3 size: 15 residues.

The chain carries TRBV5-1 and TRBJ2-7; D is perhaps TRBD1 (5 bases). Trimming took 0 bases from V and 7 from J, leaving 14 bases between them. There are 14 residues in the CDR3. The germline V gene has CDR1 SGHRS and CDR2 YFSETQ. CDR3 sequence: CASSLVTGPGEQYF. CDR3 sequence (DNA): TGCGCCAGCAGCTTGGTAACAGGTCCAGGAGAGCAGTACTTC. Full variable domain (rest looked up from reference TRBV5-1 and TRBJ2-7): KAGVTQTPRYLIKTRGQQVTLSCSPISGHRSVSWYQQTPGQGLQFLFEYFSETQRNKGNFPGRFSGRQFSNSRSEMNVSTLELGDSALYLCASSLVTGPGEQYFGPGTRLTVT.

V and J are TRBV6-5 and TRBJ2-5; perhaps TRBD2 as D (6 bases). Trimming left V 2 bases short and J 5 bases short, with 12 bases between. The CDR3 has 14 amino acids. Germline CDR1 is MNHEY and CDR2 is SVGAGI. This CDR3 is CASSYGGLGETQYF. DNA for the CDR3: TGTGCCAGCAGTTACGGGGGGTTGGGGGAGACCCAGTACTTC.

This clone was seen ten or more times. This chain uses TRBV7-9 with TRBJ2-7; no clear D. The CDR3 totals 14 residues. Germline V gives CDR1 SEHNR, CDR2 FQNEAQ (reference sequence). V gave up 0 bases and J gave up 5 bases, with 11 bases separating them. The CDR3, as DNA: TGTGCCAGCAGCTTAGCGGGCGTAAGGAACGAGCAGTACTTC. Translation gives CASSLAGVRNEQYF.

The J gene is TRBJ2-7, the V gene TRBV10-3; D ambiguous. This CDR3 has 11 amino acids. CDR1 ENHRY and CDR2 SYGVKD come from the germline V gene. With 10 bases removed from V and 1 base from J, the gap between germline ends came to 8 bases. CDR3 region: CATARSYEQYF. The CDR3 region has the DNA TGTGCCACCGCCCGGTCCTACGAGCAGTACTTC.